This T cell receptor (beta chain) derives from a study of T cells of healthy individuals. Germline CDR1 DFQATT, CDR2 SNEGSKA (reference sequence). The CDR3 is 13 residues long. The V and J ends lost 6 bases and 5 bases respectively, with 16 bases between them. A single record per CDR3 protein comes from TCRdb applying MiXCR to the 5' RACE reads. The data contain 85,000 to 100,000 distinct CDR3 sequences, 15% to 20% of them singletons. The chain joins TRBV20-1 to TRBJ2-5; D might be TRBD1 (7 bases). The clonotype comes from a human donor in good health. The CDR3 DNA reads as TGCAGTGCCAGGGGGGCTAGTGGCGAGACCCAGTACTTC. It is translated as CSARGASGETQYF.